This T cell receptor (beta chain) was obtained from a study of blood T cell repertoires in COVID-19. Study background: Sites across the United States, Italy and Spain contributed samples from acute and convalescent COVID-19.

Using immunoSEQ multiplex PCR, the repertoire was profiled, and TCRdb retains in-frame clones only, with some absent. There are 300,000 or so clones in the sample; around nine tenths occur only once, and 1% lies in the top ten. The sequence was collected from a man in his forties or fifties with active or convalescent COVID-19. The sequenced sample was peripheral blood.

This CDR3 reads CASSLGLAGPTDTQYF. For the CDR3, the DNA is TGCGCCAGCAGCCTCGGACTAGCGGGTCCCACAGATACGCAGTATTTT. The chain recombines TRBV10-1 with TRBJ2-3; 11 bases match TRBD2. V was clipped by 6 bases and J by 2 bases; unmatched bases: 7. CDR1 WNHNN and CDR2 SYGVQD come from the germline V gene (reference sequence). This CDR3 has 16 amino acids.